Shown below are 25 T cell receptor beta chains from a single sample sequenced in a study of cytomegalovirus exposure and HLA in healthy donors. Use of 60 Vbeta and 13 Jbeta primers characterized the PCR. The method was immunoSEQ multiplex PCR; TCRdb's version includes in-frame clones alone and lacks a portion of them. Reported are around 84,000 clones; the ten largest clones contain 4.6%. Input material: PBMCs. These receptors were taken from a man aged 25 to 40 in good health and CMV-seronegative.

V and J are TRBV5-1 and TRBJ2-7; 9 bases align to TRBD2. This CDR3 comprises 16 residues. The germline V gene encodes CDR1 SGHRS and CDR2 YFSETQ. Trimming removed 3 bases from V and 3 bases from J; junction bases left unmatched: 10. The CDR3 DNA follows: TGCGCCAGCAGCTGGGGTAGCGGGAGTGTGGTCTACGAGCAGTACTTC. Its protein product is CASSWGSGSVVYEQYF.

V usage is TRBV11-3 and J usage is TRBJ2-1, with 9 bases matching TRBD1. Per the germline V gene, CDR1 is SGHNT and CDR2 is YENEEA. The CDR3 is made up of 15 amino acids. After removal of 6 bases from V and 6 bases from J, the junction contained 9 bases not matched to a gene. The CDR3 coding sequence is TGTGCCAGCAGGGACGGGGACAGGGATCCCAATGAGCAGTTCTTC. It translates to CASRDGDRDPNEQFF.

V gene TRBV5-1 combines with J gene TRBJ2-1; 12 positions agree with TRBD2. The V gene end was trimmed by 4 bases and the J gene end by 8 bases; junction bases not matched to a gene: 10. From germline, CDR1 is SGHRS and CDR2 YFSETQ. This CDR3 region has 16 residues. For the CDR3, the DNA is TGCGCCAGCAGCCTAGCGGGAGGGCCGATATTGGATGAGCAGTTCTTC. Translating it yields CASSLAGGPILDEQFF.

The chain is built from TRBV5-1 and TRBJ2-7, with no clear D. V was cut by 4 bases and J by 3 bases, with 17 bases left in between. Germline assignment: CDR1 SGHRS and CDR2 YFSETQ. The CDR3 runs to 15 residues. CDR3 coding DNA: TGCGCCAGCAGCCCGGGTACTCCGAAGGTCTACGAGCAGTACTTC. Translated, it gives CASSPGTPKVYEQYF.

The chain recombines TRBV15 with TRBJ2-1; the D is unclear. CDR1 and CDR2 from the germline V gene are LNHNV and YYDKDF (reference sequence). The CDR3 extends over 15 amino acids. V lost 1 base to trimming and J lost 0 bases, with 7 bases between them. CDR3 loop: CATSRVDISYNEQFF. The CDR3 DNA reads TGTGCCACCAGCAGAGTAGATATCTCCTACAATGAGCAGTTCTTC.

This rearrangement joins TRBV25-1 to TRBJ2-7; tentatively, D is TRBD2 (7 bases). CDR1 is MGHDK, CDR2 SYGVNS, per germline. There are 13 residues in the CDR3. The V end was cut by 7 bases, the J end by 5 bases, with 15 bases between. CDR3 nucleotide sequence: TGTGCCAGCATCGGGGGGCGCCTCAACGAGCAGTACTTC. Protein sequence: CASIGGRLNEQYF.

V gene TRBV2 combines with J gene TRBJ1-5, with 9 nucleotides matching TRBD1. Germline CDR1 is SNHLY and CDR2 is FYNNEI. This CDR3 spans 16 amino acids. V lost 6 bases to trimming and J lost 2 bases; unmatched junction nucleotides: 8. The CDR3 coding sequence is TGTGCCAGCAGGGGCCGACAGGGGGATGGCAATCAGCCCCAGCATTTT. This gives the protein CASRGRQGDGNQPQHF.

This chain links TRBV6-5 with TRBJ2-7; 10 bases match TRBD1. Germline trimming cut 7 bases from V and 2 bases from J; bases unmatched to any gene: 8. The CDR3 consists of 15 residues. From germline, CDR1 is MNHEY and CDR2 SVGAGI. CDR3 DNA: TGTGCCAGCATTGCCCGGGGGACAGGGGCCTACGAGCAGTACTTC. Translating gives CASIARGTGAYEQYF.

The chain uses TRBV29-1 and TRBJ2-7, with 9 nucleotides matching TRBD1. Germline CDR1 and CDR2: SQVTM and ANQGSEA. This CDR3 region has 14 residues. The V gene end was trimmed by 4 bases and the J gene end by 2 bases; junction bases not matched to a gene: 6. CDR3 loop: CSVGGRTGAYEQYF. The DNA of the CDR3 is TGCAGCGTTGGGGGCAGGACAGGGGCCTACGAGCAGTACTTC.

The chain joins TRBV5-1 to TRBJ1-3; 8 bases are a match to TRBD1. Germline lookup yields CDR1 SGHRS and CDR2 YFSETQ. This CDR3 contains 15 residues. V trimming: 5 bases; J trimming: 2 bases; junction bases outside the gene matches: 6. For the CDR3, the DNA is TGCGCCAGCAGGGAAGGGACAGGACCTGGAAACACCATATATTTT. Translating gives CASREGTGPGNTIYF. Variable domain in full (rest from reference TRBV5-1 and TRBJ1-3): KAGVTQTPRYLIKTRGQQVTLSCSPISGHRSVSWYQQTPGQGLQFLFEYFSETQRNKGNFPGRFSGRQFSNSRSEMNVSTLELGDSALYLCASREGTGPGNTIYFGEGSWLTVV.

CDR3 sequence (DNA): TGTGCCAGCAGCTTGGAGACAGGGTTAGGGAACTATGGCTACACCTTC. Its protein is CASSLETGLGNYGYTF. V usage is TRBV5-6 and J usage is TRBJ1-2; TRBD1 matches 7 bases. CDR3 length: 16 residues. The germline V gene has CDR1 SGHDT and CDR2 YYEEEE. The V segment lost 0 bases and the J segment 2 bases; nucleotides outside the gene matches: 7.

CDR3 coding DNA: TGTGCCAGCAGCTCCCAGCTGGAGGGAGGCTACACCTTC. Translation gives CASSSQLEGGYTF. The chain employs TRBV7-9 and TRBJ1-2; D is unresolved. The ends were cut back, 4 bases at V and 8 bases at J, with 14 bases in the middle. The CDR3 runs 13 residues. The germline CDR1 and CDR2 sequences are SEHNR and FQNEAQ (reference sequence).

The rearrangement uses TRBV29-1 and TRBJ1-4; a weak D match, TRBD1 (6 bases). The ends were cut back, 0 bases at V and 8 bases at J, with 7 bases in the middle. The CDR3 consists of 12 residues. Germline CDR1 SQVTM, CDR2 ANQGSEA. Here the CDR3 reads CSVEDRGEKLFF. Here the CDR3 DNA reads TGCAGCGTTGAAGACAGGGGCGAAAAACTGTTTTTT.

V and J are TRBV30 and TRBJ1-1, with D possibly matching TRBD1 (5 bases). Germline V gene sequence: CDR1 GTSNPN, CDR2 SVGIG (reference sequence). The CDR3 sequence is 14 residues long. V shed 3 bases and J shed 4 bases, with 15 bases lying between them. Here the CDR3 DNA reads TGTGCCTGGAGGTCCAGGGAGGAAAGCACTGAAGCTTTCTTT. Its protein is CAWRSREESTEAFF.

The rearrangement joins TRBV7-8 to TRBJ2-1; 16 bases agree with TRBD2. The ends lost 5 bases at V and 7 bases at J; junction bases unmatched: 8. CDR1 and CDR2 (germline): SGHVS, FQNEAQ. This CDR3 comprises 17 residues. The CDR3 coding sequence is TGTGCCAGCAGCCCGGGACTAGCGGGAGGGCCGCGGAATGAGCAGTTCTTC. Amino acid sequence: CASSPGLAGGPRNEQFF.

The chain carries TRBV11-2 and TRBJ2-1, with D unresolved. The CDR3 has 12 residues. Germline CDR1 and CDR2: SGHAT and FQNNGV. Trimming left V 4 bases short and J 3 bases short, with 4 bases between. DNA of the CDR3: TGTGCCAGCAGCTCGTTCTACAATGAGCAGTTCTTC. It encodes CASSSFYNEQFF.

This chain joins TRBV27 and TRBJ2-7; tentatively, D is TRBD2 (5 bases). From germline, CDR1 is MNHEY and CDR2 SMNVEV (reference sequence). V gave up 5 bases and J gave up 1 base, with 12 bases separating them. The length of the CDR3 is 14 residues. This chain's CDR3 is CASSTSWESYEQYF. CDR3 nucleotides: TGTGCCAGCAGTACCTCGTGGGAGTCCTACGAGCAGTACTTC.

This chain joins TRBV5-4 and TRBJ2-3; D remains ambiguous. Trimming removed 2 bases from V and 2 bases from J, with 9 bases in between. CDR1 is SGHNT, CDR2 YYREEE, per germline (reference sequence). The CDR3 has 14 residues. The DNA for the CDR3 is TGTGCCAGCAGCTTTCCAGCGTCCACAGATACGCAGTATTTT. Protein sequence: CASSFPASTDTQYF. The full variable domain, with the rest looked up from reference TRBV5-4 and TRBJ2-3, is ETGVTQSPTHLIKTRGQQVTLRCSSQSGHNTVSWYQQALGQGPQFIFQYYREEENGRGNFPPRFSGLQFPNYSSELNVNALELDDSALYLCASSFPASTDTQYFGPGTRLTVL.

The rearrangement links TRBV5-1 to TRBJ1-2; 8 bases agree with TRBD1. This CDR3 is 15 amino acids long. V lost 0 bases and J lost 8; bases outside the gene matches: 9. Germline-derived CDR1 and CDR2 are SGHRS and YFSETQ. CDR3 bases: TGCGCCAGCAGCTTGGCAACGGACAGGGTGGTAGGCTACACCTTC. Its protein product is CASSLATDRVVGYTF.

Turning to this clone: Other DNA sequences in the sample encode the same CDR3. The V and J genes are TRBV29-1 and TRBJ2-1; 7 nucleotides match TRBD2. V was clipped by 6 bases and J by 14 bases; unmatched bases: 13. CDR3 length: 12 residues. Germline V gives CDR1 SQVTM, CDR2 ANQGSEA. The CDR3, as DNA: TGCAGCGTGACCCGACTGGCGGGGGAAGAGTTCTTC. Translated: CSVTRLAGEEFF.

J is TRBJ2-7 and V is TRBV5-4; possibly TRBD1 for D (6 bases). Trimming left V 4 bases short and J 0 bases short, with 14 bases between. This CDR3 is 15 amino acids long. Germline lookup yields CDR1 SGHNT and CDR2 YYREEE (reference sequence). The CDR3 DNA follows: TGTGCCAGCAGCACCCGACAGGCCAGCTCCTACGAGCAGTACTTC. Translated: CASSTRQASSYEQYF.

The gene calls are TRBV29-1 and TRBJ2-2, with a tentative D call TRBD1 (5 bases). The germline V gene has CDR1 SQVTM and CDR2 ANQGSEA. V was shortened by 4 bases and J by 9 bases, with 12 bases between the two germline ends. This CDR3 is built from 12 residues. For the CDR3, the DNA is TGCAGCGTTGGGACACCCTCCAGGGAGCTGTTTTTT. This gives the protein CSVGTPSRELFF.

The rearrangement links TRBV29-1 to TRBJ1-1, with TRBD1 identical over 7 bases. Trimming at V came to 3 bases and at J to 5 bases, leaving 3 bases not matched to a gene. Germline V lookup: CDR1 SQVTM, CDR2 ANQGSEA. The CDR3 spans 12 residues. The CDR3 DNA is TGCAGCGTTGACAGGGGGGAGACTGAAGCTTTCTTT. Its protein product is CSVDRGETEAFF. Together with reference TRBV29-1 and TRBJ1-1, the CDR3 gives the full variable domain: SAVISQKPSRDICQRGTSLTIQCQVDSQVTMMFWYRQQPGQSLTLIATANQGSEATYESGFVIDKFPISRPNLTFSTLTVSNMSPEDSSIYLCSVDRGETEAFFGQGTRLTVV.

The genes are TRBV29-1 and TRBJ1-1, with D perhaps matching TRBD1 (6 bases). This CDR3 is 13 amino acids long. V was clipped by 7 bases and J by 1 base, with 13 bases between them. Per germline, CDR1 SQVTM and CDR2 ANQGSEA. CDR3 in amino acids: CSGTGQPNTEAFF. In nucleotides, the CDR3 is TGCAGCGGCACGGGACAACCGAACACTGAAGCTTTCTTT.

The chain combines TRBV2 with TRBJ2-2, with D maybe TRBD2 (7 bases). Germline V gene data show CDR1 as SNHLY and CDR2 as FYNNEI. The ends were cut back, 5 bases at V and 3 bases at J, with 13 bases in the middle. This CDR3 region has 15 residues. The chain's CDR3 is CASSPTGRDTGELFF. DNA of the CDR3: TGTGCCAGCAGTCCCACAGGGAGGGACACCGGGGAGCTGTTTTTT.